Each of the 30 T cell receptor beta chains below was sequenced from the same sample in a study of a mutant IDH1 vaccine in newly diagnosed glioma. Their specific antigens are unknown. Measured with immunoSEQ multiplex PCR; TCRdb has only the in-frame clones, and not every one. The table has approximately 57,000 clones, roughly 82% seen once. Time point specified: week 5, during vaccination. Alongside topical imiquimod, each dose of vaccine comprised 300 ug of mutant IDH1 20-mer peptide. The sequenced sample was PBMCs, obtained from a glioma patient whose treatment included an IDH1 peptide vaccine. The receptors derive from a woman in her late teens or twenties with glioma. Some clones in this sample may be carry-over from other donors' samples.

This chain links TRBV7-9 with TRBJ1-1, with 9 bases aligning to TRBD1. The V and J ends lost 3 bases and 7 bases, in that order; junction bases with no gene match: 12. CDR3 length equals 16 residues. Germline V gives CDR1 SEHNR, CDR2 FQNEAQ (reference sequence). CDR3 sequence: CASSLRTGANILEAFF. In DNA, the CDR3 is TGTGCCAGCAGCTTGAGGACAGGGGCGAACATACTTGAAGCTTTCTTT.

A few counts support this clone. The rearrangement joins TRBV4-3 to TRBJ1-2; TRBD1 matches 9 bases. The CDR3 consists of 17 residues. Trimming cost V 2 bases and J 4 bases; bases outside gene matches: 11. Germline V gene sequence: CDR1 LGHNA, CDR2 YSLEER. CDR3 nucleotide sequence: TGCGCCAGCAGCCAATTTCGGACAGGGGAATATGGCTATGGCTACACCTTC. This encodes CASSQFRTGEYGYGYTF.

This clone was detected only once. The rearrangement uses TRBV5-1 and TRBJ2-4; the match to TRBD2 covers 13 bases. Germline CDR1 and CDR2: SGHRS and YFSETQ. After removal of 4 bases from V and 8 bases from J, the junction contained 6 bases not matched to a gene. The CDR3 contains 15 residues. CDR3 coding DNA: TGCGCCAGCAGCGCTGGACTAGCGGGAGACGACATTCAGTACTTC. The encoded protein is CASSAGLAGDDIQYF.

The rearrangement joins TRBV6-1 to TRBJ2-1, with 8 bases identical to TRBD1. The CDR3 spans 14 residues. The trim removed 3 bases at V and 4 bases at J, leaving 2 bases unmatched. Germline assignment: CDR1 MNHNS and CDR2 SASEGT. The CDR3 DNA sequence: TGTGCCAGCAGTGAGGGACAGGAATACAATGAGCAGTTCTTC. Translation: CASSEGQEYNEQFF.

The chain employs TRBV28 and TRBJ2-2; D not resolved. CDR3 size: 14 residues. V dropped 2 bases and J dropped 8 bases, with 12 bases sitting between them. Germline V gives CDR1 MDHEN, CDR2 SYDVKM. The CDR3 sequence is CASSLEAFVGELFF. The CDR3 region has the DNA TGTGCCAGCAGTTTAGAAGCGTTCGTGGGGGAGCTGTTTTTT.

The chain has TRBV6-5 and TRBJ2-7; 7 bases agree with TRBD1. Looked up from germline, CDR1 is MNHEY and CDR2 is SVGAGI. The CDR3 extends over 14 amino acids. V shed 4 bases and J 5 bases; nucleotides not matched to a gene: 8. CDR3 loop: CASSFIDRVNEQYF. DNA for the CDR3: TGTGCCAGCAGTTTCATAGACAGGGTCAACGAGCAGTACTTC.

This clone appeared a few times. V and J are TRBV7-6 and TRBJ2-7; 13 positions agree with TRBD2. V lost 6 bases to trimming and J lost 4 bases; unmatched junction nucleotides: 6. CDR1 is SGHVS and CDR2 is FNYEAQ in the germline V gene. The CDR3 runs 15 residues. The CDR3: CASSLTSGGSYEQYF. CDR3 in DNA: TGTGCCAGCAGTCTGACTAGCGGGGGGTCTTACGAGCAGTACTTC.

The rearrangement links TRBV5-1 to TRBJ2-1, with a possible D match to TRBD1 (6 bases). Trimming cost V 4 bases and J 9 bases, with 17 bases left between them. Per germline, CDR1 SGHRS and CDR2 YFSETQ. The CDR3 totals 14 residues. CDR3 protein: CASSRPTGTGEQFF. The CDR3 nucleotides are TGCGCCAGCAGCCGTCCAACAGGGACGGGTGAGCAGTTCTTC.

This clone was found once. The chain combines TRBV27 with TRBJ1-2; 9 bases agree with TRBD1. V lost 4 bases and J lost 5; bases outside the gene matches: 11. The CDR3 has 16 residues. Germline V gene data show CDR1 as MNHEY and CDR2 as SMNVEV (reference sequence). In DNA form, the CDR3 reads TGTGCCAGCAGTTCCGCCAGGGGACAGGGAATTTATGGCTACACCTTC. Amino acids: CASSSARGQGIYGYTF.

This clone was picked up a small number of times. The same CDR3 also results from other DNA sequences found in this sample. V usage is TRBV19 and J usage is TRBJ1-5, with D hard to call. The CDR3 length is 12 residues. The V gene lost 6 bases and the J gene lost 4 bases, with 7 bases spanning the gap. Germline V gene data show CDR1 as LNHDA and CDR2 as SQIVND (reference sequence). This CDR3 is CASRSGNQPQHF. In DNA form, the CDR3 reads TGTGCCAGTAGGTCCGGGAATCAGCCCCAGCATTTT.

The chain has TRBV9 and TRBJ2-1; D gene unclear. CDR1 and CDR2 (germline): SGDLS, YYNGEE. The germline V and J ends were trimmed by 5 bases and 2 bases, with 11 bases remaining between them. The CDR3 runs 14 residues. Here the CDR3 reads CASSQRPTYNEQFF. The CDR3 bases are TGTGCCAGCAGTCAGAGGCCGACCTACAATGAGCAGTTCTTC. Full variable domain (missing parts from reference TRBV9 and TRBJ2-1): DSGVTQTPKHLITATGQRVTLRCSPRSGDLSVYWYQQSLDQGLQFLIQYYNGEERAKGNILERFSAQQFPDLHSELNLSSLELGDSALYFCASSQRPTYNEQFFGPGTRLTVL.

The genes are TRBV27 and TRBJ1-5; 7 bases fit TRBD1. This CDR3 spans 17 amino acids. Germline-derived CDR1 and CDR2 are MNHEY and SMNVEV (reference sequence). The junction had 18 bases not matched to a gene; V was cut back by 6 bases and J by 7 bases. The CDR3 region has the DNA TGTGCCAGCAGACCGGACAGGCGAGGAGCAAAGGGACAGCCCCAGCATTTT. This encodes CASRPDRRGAKGQPQHF.

The chain is built from TRBV6-1 and TRBJ2-3, with 9 bases that match TRBD2. This CDR3 is built from 15 residues. V lost 4 bases and J lost 2; bases outside the gene matches: 4. Germline loops: CDR1 MNHNS, CDR2 SASEGT. DNA of the CDR3: TGTGCCAGCAGTGTAGCGGGGGTAAACACAGATACGCAGTATTTT. It specifies CASSVAGVNTDTQYF.

The chain links TRBV5-1 to TRBJ1-1; 8 bases line up with TRBD1. The J segment lost 4 bases and the V segment lost 0 bases, leaving 5 bases of the junction unmatched. CDR3 length: 15 residues. The germline V gene has CDR1 SGHRS and CDR2 YFSETQ. The CDR3 protein is CASSLETGASTEAFF. CDR3 in DNA: TGCGCCAGCAGCTTGGAGACAGGGGCTTCCACTGAAGCTTTCTTT.

The gene calls are TRBV20-1 and TRBJ2-1, with D possibly being TRBD1 or TRBD2 (5 bases each). Germline CDR1 reads DFQATT; CDR2 reads SNEGSKA (reference sequence). This CDR3 has 10 residues. The CDR3 loop is CSSGLNEQFF. In DNA form, the CDR3 reads TGCAGCTCGGGGCTTAATGAGCAGTTCTTC.

The chain couples TRBV11-3 to TRBJ1-2; D may be TRBD1 (6 bases). V gave up 0 bases and J gave up 5 bases, with 13 bases separating them. CDR1 and CDR2 (germline): SGHNT, YENEEA. CDR3 size: 15 residues. The CDR3 sequence is CASSLDAGEEYGYTF. CDR3 DNA sequence: TGTGCCAGCAGCTTAGATGCAGGGGAGGAGTATGGCTACACCTTC.

This clone was counted only a few times. The V gene is TRBV20-1, the J gene TRBJ1-2; maybe TRBD1 (6 bases). The CDR3 extends over 11 amino acids. V gave up 5 bases and J gave up 14 bases, with 18 bases separating them. Germline-derived CDR1 and CDR2 are DFQATT and SNEGSKA (reference sequence). The CDR3 spells CSAHIGGPPTF. The CDR3 region has the DNA TGCAGTGCTCATATCGGGGGGCCCCCAACCTTC.

The chain uses TRBV4-3 and TRBJ2-2; 11 positions match TRBD1. The CDR3 length is 19 residues. Trimming at V came to 4 bases and at J to 2 bases, leaving 12 bases not matched to a gene. Germline CDR1 reads LGHNA; CDR2 reads YSLEER. The CDR3 DNA reads as TGCGCCAGCAGCCCGGGACAGGGGGATCGGTGGTCTAACACCGGGGAGCTGTTTTTT. It yields the protein CASSPGQGDRWSNTGELFF.

This chain joins TRBV5-4 and TRBJ2-1; 10 bases map to TRBD1. Per the germline V gene, CDR1 is SGHNT and CDR2 is YYREEE (reference sequence). The junction had 7 bases not matched to a gene; V was cut back by 4 bases and J by 3 bases. The CDR3 has 16 residues. This chain's CDR3 is CASSRPGTGDYNEQFF. In DNA, the CDR3 is TGTGCCAGCAGCCGCCCCGGGACAGGGGACTACAATGAGCAGTTCTTC. The full variable domain, its missing parts supplied by reference TRBV5-4 and TRBJ2-1, is ETGVTQSPTHLIKTRGQQVTLRCSSQSGHNTVSWYQQALGQGPQFIFQYYREEENGRGNFPPRFSGLQFPNYSSELNVNALELDDSALYLCASSRPGTGDYNEQFFGPGTRLTVL.

The genes are TRBV30 and TRBJ2-7, with D perhaps being TRBD1 or TRBD2 (5 bases each). CDR3 length: 16 amino acids. V lost 3 bases, J lost 0 bases, and 18 bases lay in between. The germline gives CDR1 GTSNPN, CDR2 SVGIG (reference sequence). The CDR3: CAWSLLPGRISYEQYF. CDR3 DNA sequence: TGTGCCTGGAGCCTGCTCCCGGGACGGATCTCCTACGAGCAGTACTTC.

Only a few counts were recorded for this clone. One junction end does not reproduce the germline sequence, and a read error may be involved. The chain has TRBV7-7 and TRBJ2-5; tentatively, D is TRBD1 or TRBD2 (5 bases each). Looked up from germline, CDR1 is SSHAT and CDR2 is FNYEAQ (reference sequence). The CDR3 loop spans 15 amino acids. The CDR3 loop reads CASSLSGTAQETQYF. The CDR3 nucleotides are TGTGCTAGCAGCTTATCGGGGACGGCTCAAGAGACCCAGTACTTC. Variable domain in full (rest from reference TRBV7-7 and TRBJ2-5): GAGVSQSPRYKVTKRGQDVTLRCDPISSHATLYWYQQALGQGPEFLTYFNYEAQPDKSGLPSDRFSAERPEGSISTLTIQRTEQRDSAMYRCASSLSGTAQETQYFGPGTRLLVL.

This rearrangement joins TRBV7-8 to TRBJ2-7; 10 nucleotides align to TRBD1. CDR3 length: 15 amino acids. Germline V gene lookup returns CDR1 SGHVS and CDR2 FQNEAQ. V dropped 5 bases and J dropped 0; count of bases not matched to a gene: 4. CDR3: CASSLGQGPSYEQYF. CDR3 in DNA: TGTGCCAGCAGCCTGGGACAGGGGCCCTCCTACGAGCAGTACTTC.

This clone was seen just once. The chain links TRBV10-2 to TRBJ2-3, with D possibly TRBD2 on 5 matching bases. Per the germline V gene, CDR1 is WSHSY and CDR2 is SAAADI. There are 13 residues in the CDR3. V lost 6 bases to trimming and J lost 7 bases, with 14 bases between them. CDR3 nucleotides: TGCGCCAGCAGCCTCAGGACTGGAAATACGCAGTATTTT. Amino acids: CASSLRTGNTQYF.

The chain has TRBV6-5 and TRBJ2-1; 8 nucleotides align to TRBD2. Looked up from germline, CDR1 is MNHEY and CDR2 is SVGAGI. With V trimmed by 1 base and J by 7 bases, 6 bases remained unmatched. This CDR3 comprises 15 residues. CDR3 loop: CASSYFAGGRNEQFF. For the CDR3, the DNA is TGTGCCAGCAGTTACTTTGCGGGGGGCCGGAATGAGCAGTTCTTC.

DNA for the CDR3: TGCAGCGTTGAAGATGGCTTCGGACAGGGGGCTTCCTATGGCTACACCTTC. Amino acids: CSVEDGFGQGASYGYTF. The chain joins TRBV29-1 to TRBJ1-2, with 11 nucleotides matching TRBD1. J gave up 4 bases and V 0 bases, and 10 bases lay outside the gene matches. The CDR3 has 17 residues. Germline V gene sequence: CDR1 SQVTM, CDR2 ANQGSEA.

This rearrangement joins TRBV28 to TRBJ2-7; perhaps TRBD1 as D (5 bases). The CDR3 length is 15 residues. Trimming removed 3 bases at V and 5 bases at J, with 17 bases between. The V gene's germline CDR1 is MDHEN and CDR2 SYDVKM. The CDR3 DNA reads as TGTGCCAGCAGTTTGAAGCAGGGTGCCGTTCACGAGCAGTACTTC. Its translation is CASSLKQGAVHEQYF.

V usage is TRBV6-1 and J usage is TRBJ2-5; TRBD2 agrees at 8 bases. The CDR3 extends over 15 amino acids. The germline V gene encodes CDR1 MNHNS and CDR2 SASEGT. V shed 4 bases and J 4 bases; nucleotides not matched to a gene: 8. This CDR3 reads CASSGQAGVTETQYF. CDR3 nucleotide sequence: TGTGCCAGCAGTGGTCAAGCGGGAGTCACAGAGACCCAGTACTTC.

The chain recombines TRBV7-2 with TRBJ2-2, with 10 bases aligning to TRBD2. The CDR3 length is 14 residues. Germline CDR1 and CDR2: SGHTA and FQGNSA. V was pared by 5 bases and J by 5 bases, with 2 bases of the junction left unmatched. The CDR3 DNA reads TGTGCCAGCAGCCCACTAGCGGGAACCGGGGAGCTGTTTTTT. Translation gives CASSPLAGTGELFF.

This chain uses TRBV7-9 with TRBJ2-5; TRBD1 matches at 8 bases. This CDR3 spans 14 amino acids. Germline V gene lookup returns CDR1 SEHNR and CDR2 FQNEAQ (reference sequence). J was trimmed by 5 bases and V by 5 bases; bases with no gene match: 7. The CDR3 DNA is TGTGCCAGCAGCCCGGACAGGGCATTGGAGACCCAGTACTTC. Protein product: CASSPDRALETQYF.

Only one count was recorded for this clone. The CDR3 reads CASSPRTGGRADTQYF. The CDR3 nucleotides are TGTGCCAGCTCACCAAGGACAGGGGGCCGGGCAGATACGCAGTATTTT. The chain combines TRBV18 with TRBJ2-3; 11 nucleotides line up with TRBD1. The germline gives CDR1 KGHSH, CDR2 LQKENI. The CDR3 has 16 residues. V lost 2 bases, J lost 4 bases, and 5 bases stayed unmatched.